This TCR beta chain appears in the sequencing data of a study of blood T cell repertoires in COVID-19 (dated by TCRdb to 2019 to 2021). Study-wide context: Samples covering the acute and convalescent phases of COVID-19 were provided by collaborators in the United States, Italy and Spain. The prospective study material was composed of cDNA or gDNA derived from T cells, B-cell-depleted T cells, or PBMCs. The dataset comprised deeply sampled blood TCRbeta repertoires from subjects exposed to, actively infected with, or recovered from COVID-19. The repertoires were made available in a free public database intended to serve as a resource for research on the immune response to SARS-CoV-2. Samples were obtained from the ongoing ImmuneRACE study (first 160 participants) and from about 1,300 subjects provided by 6 global collaborators. Nearly every sample came with metadata listing a de-identified subject ID, COVID-19 status, age in years and sex. Where HLA class I and class II types were available, the types were taken from metadata supplied by the sample provider, not from assay-based typing.

The CDR3 sequence holds 18 residues, the cysteine and phenylalanine included. Only the CDR3 portion is preserved as DNA: 54 bases, with reading frame beginning at the first base. Taken from the germline V gene, the CDR1 and CDR2 loops are MNHEY and SVGEGT. Trimming takes 1 base off V and 0 bases off J; junction bases not matched to a gene: 3. TCRbeta CDR3 regions were amplified from genomic DNA by means of the immunoSEQ Assay, a bias-controlled multiplex PCR. The authors' analysis ran thus. The number of nucleated cells in each sample was estimated by amplification of reference gene primers within the assay. To quantify the absolute abundance of each unique TCRbeta CDR3 rearrangement, sequence reads were collapsed and filtered. For each sample, productive Simpson clonality was calculated by taking the square root of Simpson's diversity index across productive rearrangements. The table was pulled from immuneACCESS by TCRdb, which kept in-frame rearrangements only. Such tables lose some clones; where checked, under half of the loss comes from unresolved V genes, and the rest has no known cause. V, J and clone size derive from that table, while D and trimming were established from the DNA sequence. A total of a few hundred thousand clones appear in this sample, more than 75% of them only once. The ten top clones hold roughly 1.2% of the sample.

Concerning this clone: It lacks a known antigen. Nothing much larger sits one base from this clone, and base qualities are not available.

Participants in the prospective study were enrolled through a virtual design, were aged about 18 to 90 years, and lived in 24 United States geographic areas. In the prospective study, cohorts were assigned on the basis of participant-reported clinical history obtained from a screening survey and a study questionnaire. ImmuneRACE Cohort 3 recovered participants were defined by two consecutive negative NP/OP PCR tests, healthcare professional clearance, or symptom resolution. In the prospective study, mobile phlebotomists collected whole blood, serum and a nasopharyngeal or oropharyngeal swab from each participant. Prospective study participants could optionally give additional blood draws and questionnaires over a roughly two-month period. Prospective study blood samples were shipped either frozen or at room temperature before DNA extraction. On the study overall, not on this receptor specifically: The amount of clinical and demographic metadata varied by source and participant and was provided uncurated.

The rearranged segments are TRBV6-2 or TRBV6-3 and TRBJ2-4, and TRBD2 aligns with 13 junction nucleotides. The sample comprised PBMCs or T cells enriched from blood (not recorded which). The clonotype originates from a woman in her late teens or twenties who had recovered from COVID-19. The encoded CDR3 is CASSYYTSGGVAKNIQYF. The nucleotide sequence reads TGTGCCAGCAGTTACTACACTAGCGGGGGGGTAGCCAAAAACATTCAGTACTTC.